The rows below give T cell receptor beta chains drawn from one sample of a study of OX40 agonist ivuxolimab in advanced cancers. The protocol was immunoSEQ multiplex PCR, while the TCRdb copy is restricted to in-frame clones and leaves out a portion. This sample has 35,000 to 40,000 clones; 88% occur once, and the top ten carry over 10%. This specimen was CD4+ or CD8+ T cells sorted from blood, taken in a trial of the OX40 agonist ivuxolimab. The receptors were sampled from an adult with an advanced solid tumor such as melanoma, head and neck, liver or kidney cancer. Both conserved end residues are part of each CDR3. A D gene is named only where the DNA matches it firmly. Clone sizes are given selectively: once, few, many, or a class where the clone is expanded.

J gene | clone size | D gene | V gene | CDR3 protein | CDR3 DNA
TRBJ2-6 | - | - | TRBV10-3 | CAISEEYSSGANVLTF | TGTGCCATCAGTGAGGAGTATAGCTCTGGGGCCAACGTCCTGACTTTC
TRBJ2-7 | - | - | TRBV4-1 | CASSQGDRAGEQYF | TGCGCCAGCAGCCAAGGAGATCGGGCCGGCGAGCAGTACTTC
TRBJ1-1 | - | - | TRBV7-9 | CASSLTTENTEAFF | TGTGCCAGCAGCTTAACCACAGAGAACACTGAAGCTTTCTTT
TRBJ2-3 | - | - | TRBV28 | CASSRDRLGRDTQYF | TGTGCCAGCAGCAGAGACAGGTTGGGAAGGGATACGCAGTATTTT
TRBJ1-2 | - | - | TRBV4-1 | CASSQVADTRYGYTF | TGCGCCAGCAGCCAAGTTGCGGACACCCGATATGGCTACACCTTC
TRBJ2-3 | - | TRBD1 | TRBV9 | CASSGQKTGGKADTQYF | TGTGCCAGCAGCGGCCAGAAAACAGGGGGCAAAGCAGATACGCAGTATTTT
TRBJ2-3 | - | TRBD2 | TRBV27 | CASSLLRLAGRDTQYF | TGTGCCAGCAGTTTACTACGACTAGCGGGAAGAGATACGCAGTATTTT
TRBJ2-3 | once | - | TRBV4-1 | CASSQAPGSDTQYF | TGCGCCAGCAGCCAAGCTCCAGGGTCAGATACGCAGTATTTT
TRBJ2-5 | - | TRBD1 | TRBV5-6 | CASSLRTGAILQETQYF | TGTGCCAGCAGCTTGAGGACAGGGGCGATCCTTCAAGAGACCCAGTACTTC
TRBJ2-7 | - | TRBD2 | TRBV13 | CASSLPTSGNWEQYF | TGTGCCAGCAGCTTACCGACTAGCGGGAACTGGGAGCAGTACTTC
TRBJ2-4 | - | TRBD1 | TRBV6-5 | CASSSDRDQNIQYF | TGTGCCAGCAGCAGCGACAGGGACCAAAACATTCAGTACTTC
TRBJ1-3 | once | TRBD1 | TRBV2 | CASSEAGGTGNTIYF | TGTGCCAGCAGTGAGGCAGGGGGCACTGGAAACACCATATATTTT
TRBJ2-7 | - | - | TRBV4-1 | CASSQGLDIPSYEQYF | TGCGCCAGCAGCCAAGGTCTAGACATACCCTCCTACGAGCAGTACTTC
TRBJ2-7 | - | TRBD2 | TRBV5-8 | CASSPSGSYHEQYF | TGTGCCAGCAGCCCCAGCGGGAGTTATCACGAGCAGTACTTC
TRBJ2-1 | - | TRBD2 | TRBV27 | CASSEGLAVYNEQFF | TGTGCCAGCAGTGAGGGACTAGCGGTTTACAATGAGCAGTTCTTC
TRBJ2-7 | - | - | TRBV7-2 | CASSDRLVFYEQYF | TGTGCCAGCAGCGATCGACTAGTCTTCTACGAGCAGTACTTC
TRBJ2-1 | - | TRBD2 | TRBV2 | CASSELPGLVNEQFF | TGTGCCAGCAGTGAGTTACCGGGACTAGTCAATGAGCAGTTCTTC
TRBJ2-1 | - | - | TRBV11-1 | CASSLLSGDEQFF | TGTGCCAGCAGCTTGCTCTCGGGCGATGAGCAGTTCTTC
TRBJ1-2 | - | - | TRBV14 | CASSQGTVYGYTF | TGTGCCAGCAGCCAAGGGACTGTTTATGGCTACACCTTC
TRBJ2-7 | once | TRBD1 | TRBV28 | CATTGQGNHEQYF | TGTGCCACCACGGGACAGGGGAACCACGAGCAGTACTTC
TRBJ2-7 | - | - | TRBV29-1 | CSVEVGSGFDEQYF | TGCAGCGTTGAAGTGGGGTCGGGGTTCGACGAGCAGTACTTC
TRBJ2-3 | - | - | TRBV7-8 | CASSLFGDRLERLNTDTQYF | TGTGCCAGCAGCTTATTCGGTGACAGGTTAGAACGGCTGAACACAGATACGCAGTATTTT
TRBJ2-5 | - | - | TRBV7-2 | CASSPPAQETQYF | TGTGCCAGCAGCCCCCCCGCCCAAGAGACCCAGTACTTC
TRBJ2-7 | - | TRBD2 | TRBV11-2 | CASSLGTSGYEQYF | TGTGCCAGCAGCTTAGGGACTAGCGGCTACGAGCAGTACTTC
TRBJ2-1 | - | - | TRBV6-4 | CASIKGLYNEQFF | TGTGCCAGCATCAAGGGACTTTACAATGAGCAGTTCTTC
TRBJ2-1 | - | TRBD2 | TRBV7-2 | CASSLANEREGTFF | TGTGCCAGCAGCTTAGCGAACGAGCGGGAGGGTACGTTCTTC
TRBJ1-1 | - | - | TRBV27 | CASSRLVLNTEAFF | TGTGCCAGCAGCCGTCTGGTCCTGAACACTGAAGCTTTCTTT
TRBJ2-3 | - | TRBD1 | TRBV5-5 | CASSETGIFSTDTQYF | TGTGCCAGCAGCGAGACAGGGATATTCAGCACAGATACGCAGTATTTT
TRBJ2-3 | - | - | TRBV9 | CASRHGSGPDTQYF | TGTGCCAGCAGGCATGGAAGTGGACCAGATACGCAGTATTTT
TRBJ2-1 | - | - | TRBV4-1 | CASSQDSSGYNEQFF | TGCGCCAGCAGCCAAGACTCCAGCGGTTACAATGAGCAGTTCTTC
TRBJ2-5 | - | - | TRBV5-6 | CASSYDKETQYF | TGTGCCAGCAGCTACGACAAAGAGACCCAGTACTTC
TRBJ1-1 | - | - | TRBV5-4 | CASSFRQLMVPSTEAFF | TGTGCCAGCAGCTTCAGGCAGTTAATGGTCCCTAGCACTGAAGCTTTCTTT
TRBJ2-3 | once | TRBD2 | TRBV7-2 | CASSLGLAVPTDTQYF | TGTGCCAGCAGCTTGGGACTAGCGGTTCCCACAGATACGCAGTATTTT
TRBJ2-3 | - | TRBD2 | TRBV2 | CASETTSEYASTDTQYF | TGTGCCAGCGAAACGACTAGCGAATACGCTAGCACAGATACGCAGTATTTT
TRBJ2-1 | - | - | TRBV18 | CASSPPTSGMNEQFF | TGTGCCAGCTCACCACCGACTAGTGGAATGAATGAGCAGTTCTTC
TRBJ2-3 | - | TRBD1 | TRBV28 | CASAPLQGSTDTQYF | TGTGCCAGCGCCCCTTTACAGGGGAGCACAGATACGCAGTATTTT
TRBJ2-7 | - | - | TRBV29-1 | CSAFRGETYEQYF | TGCAGCGCATTCAGAGGGGAGACCTACGAGCAGTACTTC
TRBJ2-2 | - | - | TRBV19 | CASSPLQITNTGELFF | TGTGCCAGTAGTCCCCTCCAGATCACGAACACCGGGGAGCTGTTTTTT
TRBJ2-1 | - | TRBD2 | TRBV28 | CASSSPGVWTSGSSNEQFF | TGTGCCAGCAGTTCCCCTGGGGTTTGGACTAGCGGGAGCTCCAATGAGCAGTTCTTC
TRBJ2-3 | - | - | TRBV4-1 | CASSQGRLGAGSTDTQYF | TGCGCCAGCAGCCAAGGTCGTTTGGGGGCGGGAAGCACAGATACGCAGTATTTT
TRBJ2-1 | - | - | TRBV28 | CASRRLPGGNEQFF | TGTGCCAGCAGGCGACTCCCAGGGGGGAATGAGCAGTTCTTC
TRBJ2-3 | - | - | TRBV19 | CASSMWGDTDTQYF | TGTGCCAGTAGTATGTGGGGAGACACAGATACGCAGTATTTT
TRBJ2-1 | - | TRBD1 | TRBV9 | CASSEMTGRPLDEQFF | TGTGCCAGCAGCGAAATGACAGGGCGCCCCTTAGATGAGCAGTTCTTC
TRBJ2-6 | - | - | TRBV27 | CASSRRSGANVLTF | TGTGCCAGCAGTCGCCGCTCTGGGGCCAACGTCCTGACTTTC
TRBJ1-1 | - | - | TRBV27 | CASSFDRMNTEAFF | TGTGCCAGCAGTTTCGACAGGATGAACACTGAAGCTTTCTTT